Listed below are T cell receptor beta chains from one sample, sequenced in a study of CD8 T cells in ankylosing spondylitis. TCRdb passed the 5' RACE reads through MiXCR, listing each CDR3 protein once. Of 150,000 to 200,000 distinct CDR3 sequences in the sample, 9.5% to 10% were seen once. Input material: blood, either unsorted or a sorted T cell fraction (not recorded which). Receptors were obtained from a female donor with ankylosing spondylitis or in good health (not recorded which). The CDR3 runs from the conserved cysteine through the conserved F or W. The D gene is left open where the match is weak. Not every row has a clone size; where given, it reads once, few, many or a size class.

>TRBV18|.|TRBJ2-7|.
CASSPAGQFSYEQYF
TGTGCCAGCTCACCGGCGGGACAGTTTTCCTACGAGCAGTACTTC
>TRBV28|.|TRBJ2-7|.
CASSFRLGPFYEQYF
TGTGCCAGCAGTTTTCGGCTGGGGCCTTTCTACGAGCAGTACTTC
>TRBV15|many|TRBJ1-5|.
CATSRLRGESNQPQHF
TGTGCCACCAGCAGACTTCGGGGAGAAAGCAATCAGCCCCAGCATTTT
>TRBV27|.|TRBJ2-5|.
CASSFFIGETQYF
TGTGCCAGCAGTTTCTTTATTGGGGAGACCCAGTACTTC
>TRBV4-3|few|TRBJ2-7|.
CASSSFRGTAYEQYF
TGCGCCAGCAGTTCCTTTAGGGGGACCGCCTACGAGCAGTACTTC
>TRBV4-2|many|TRBJ1-5|.
CASSQVLGGQPQHF
TGTGCCAGCAGCCAAGTCCTCGGGGGCCAGCCCCAGCATTTT
>TRBV7-8|.|TRBJ2-3|TRBD2
CASSLGAGVPDTQYF
TGTGCCAGCAGCTTAGGGGCGGGAGTGCCAGATACGCAGTATTTT
>TRBV20-1|many|TRBJ2-1|.
CSATYVYNEQFF
TGCAGTGCCACCTATGTCTACAATGAGCAGTTCTTC
>TRBV12-3/TRBV12-4|few|TRBJ2-3|TRBD2
CASSLGAGINTQYF
TGTGCCAGCAGTTTGGGAGCGGGGATTAATACGCAGTATTTT
>TRBV9|few|TRBJ2-5|TRBD1
CASSVDPTTGEETQYF
TGTGCCAGCAGCGTCGACCCAACGACAGGGGAAGAGACCCAGTACTTC
>TRBV27|.|TRBJ2-7|.
CASSLGGPYEHYF
TGTGCCAGCAGTTTAGGAGGTCCTTACGAGCACTACTTC
>TRBV3-1|few|TRBJ2-7|.
CASSQANRVHEQYF
TGTGCCAGCAGCCAAGCTAACAGGGTACACGAGCAGTACTTC
>TRBV4-3|few|TRBJ2-5|.
CASSQDGMQTQYF
TGCGCCAGCAGCCAAGATGGGATGCAGACCCAGTACTTC
>TRBV20-1|.|TRBJ1-2|.
CSARMTDYGYTF
TGCAGTGCTAGGATGACAGACTATGGCTACACCTTC
>TRBV4-3|few|TRBJ2-7|TRBD2
CASSSERDSDYEQYF
TGCGCCAGCAGCTCAGAGCGGGACTCGGACTACGAGCAGTACTTC
>TRBV9|few|TRBJ1-6|.
CASSLGDNSPLHF
TGTGCCAGCAGCTTGGGCGATAACTCGCCCCTCCACTTT
>TRBV25-1|few|TRBJ1-4|.
CASSDQAPNEKLFF
TGTGCCAGCAGTGACCAGGCCCCTAATGAAAAACTGTTTTTT
>TRBV5-1|many|TRBJ2-4|.
CASSLSGRKNIQYF
TGCGCCAGCAGCTTGTCGGGGAGAAAAAACATTCAGTACTTC
>TRBV2|few|TRBJ2-2|.
CASKGVTNTGELFF
TGTGCCAGCAAAGGGGTAACGAACACCGGGGAGCTGTTTTTT
>TRBV15|.|TRBJ2-3|.
CATSRTPLGDTQYF
TGTGCCACCAGCAGGACCCCGCTGGGGGATACGCAGTATTTT
>TRBV12-3/TRBV12-4|few|TRBJ2-3|TRBD2
CASLAGSADTQYF
TGTGCCAGCCTAGCGGGGAGTGCAGATACGCAGTATTTT
>TRBV2|many|TRBJ2-7|.
CASSDPPLEQYF
TGTGCCAGCAGTGACCCTCCCCTCGAGCAGTACTTC
>TRBV5-1|.|TRBJ2-1|TRBD1
CASSWGTGGDEQFF
TGCGCCAGCAGCTGGGGGACAGGGGGTGATGAGCAGTTCTTC
>TRBV12-3/TRBV12-4|many|TRBJ2-7|.
CASSLAPQGIEQYF
TGTGCCAGCAGTTTAGCTCCCCAGGGAATCGAGCAGTACTTC
>TRBV30|.|TRBJ2-7|TRBD1
CAWSEGAQNEQYF
TGTGCCTGGAGCGAGGGGGCGCAGAACGAGCAGTACTTC
>TRBV7-2|few|TRBJ2-5|.
CASSRFGGTQYF
TGTGCCAGCTCGAGGTTTGGGGGGACCCAGTACTTC
>TRBV12-5|few|TRBJ1-1|TRBD1
CASGRTGNTEAFF
TGTGCTAGTGGCCGGACAGGGAACACTGAAGCTTTCTTT
>TRBV12-3/TRBV12-4|many|TRBJ1-5|.
CASSLGTVQHF
TGTGCCAGCAGTTTAGGGACTGTCCAGCATTTT
>TRBV9|few|TRBJ1-5|.
CASSRGGSNQPQHF
TGTGCCAGCAGCCGGGGGGGTAGCAATCAGCCCCAGCATTTT
>TRBV23-1|.|TRBJ2-7|TRBD2
CASRPGLAHEQYF
TGCGCCAGCAGGCCGGGACTAGCTCACGAGCAGTACTTC
>TRBV7-9|few|TRBJ2-1|TRBD2
CASSRSSGSPFEQFF
TGTGCCAGCAGCCGATCTAGCGGGAGTCCATTTGAGCAGTTCTTC
>TRBV18|few|TRBJ2-5|TRBD1
CASSPDPGQGWYQETQYF
TGTGCCAGCTCACCCGACCCGGGACAGGGATGGTACCAAGAGACCCAGTACTTC